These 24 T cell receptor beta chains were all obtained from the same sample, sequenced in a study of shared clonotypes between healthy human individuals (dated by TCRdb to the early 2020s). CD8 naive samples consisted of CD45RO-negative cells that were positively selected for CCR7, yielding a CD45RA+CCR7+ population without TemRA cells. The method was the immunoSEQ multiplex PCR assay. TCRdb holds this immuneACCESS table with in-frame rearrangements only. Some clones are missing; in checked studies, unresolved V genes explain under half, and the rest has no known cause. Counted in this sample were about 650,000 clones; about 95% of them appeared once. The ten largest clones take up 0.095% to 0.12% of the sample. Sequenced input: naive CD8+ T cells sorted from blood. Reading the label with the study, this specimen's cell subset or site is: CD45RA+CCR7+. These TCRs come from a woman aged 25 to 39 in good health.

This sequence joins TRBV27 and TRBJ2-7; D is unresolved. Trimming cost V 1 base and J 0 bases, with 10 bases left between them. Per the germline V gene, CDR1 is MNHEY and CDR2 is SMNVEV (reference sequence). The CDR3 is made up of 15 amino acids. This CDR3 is CASSLLAEYSYEQYF. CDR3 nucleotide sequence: TGTGCCAGCAGTTTATTAGCAGAATACTCCTACGAGCAGTACTTC.

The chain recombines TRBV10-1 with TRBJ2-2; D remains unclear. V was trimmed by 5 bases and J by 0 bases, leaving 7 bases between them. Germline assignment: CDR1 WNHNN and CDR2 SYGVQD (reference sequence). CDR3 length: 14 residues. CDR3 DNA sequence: TGCGCCAGCAGTACAAGATCGAACACCGGGGAGCTGTTTTTT. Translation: CASSTRSNTGELFF.

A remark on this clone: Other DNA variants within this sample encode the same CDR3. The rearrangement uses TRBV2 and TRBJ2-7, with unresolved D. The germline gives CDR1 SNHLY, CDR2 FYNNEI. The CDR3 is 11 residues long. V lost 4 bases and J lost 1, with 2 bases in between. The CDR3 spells CASSVSYEQYF. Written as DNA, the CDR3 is TGTGCCAGCAGTGTTTCCTACGAGCAGTACTTC. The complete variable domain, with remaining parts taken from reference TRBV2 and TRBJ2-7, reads EPEVTQTPSHQVTQMGQEVILRCVPISNHLYFYWYRQILGQKVEFLVSFYNNEISEKSEIFDDQFSVERPDGSNFTLKIRSTKLEDSAMYFCASSVSYEQYFGPGTRLTVT.

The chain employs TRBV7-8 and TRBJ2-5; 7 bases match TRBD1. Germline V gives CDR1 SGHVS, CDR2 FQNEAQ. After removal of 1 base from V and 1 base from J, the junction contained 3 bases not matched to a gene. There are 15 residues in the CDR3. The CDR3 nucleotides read TGTGCCAGCAGCTTAGTAGGACAGGCCCAAGAGACCCAGTACTTC. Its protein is CASSLVGQAQETQYF. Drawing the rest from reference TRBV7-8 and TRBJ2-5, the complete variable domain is GAGVSQSPRYKVAKRGQDVALRCDPISGHVSLFWYQQALGQGPEFLTYFQNEAQLDKSGLPSDRFFAERPEGSVSTLKIQRTQQEDSAVYLCASSLVGQAQETQYFGPGTRLLVL.

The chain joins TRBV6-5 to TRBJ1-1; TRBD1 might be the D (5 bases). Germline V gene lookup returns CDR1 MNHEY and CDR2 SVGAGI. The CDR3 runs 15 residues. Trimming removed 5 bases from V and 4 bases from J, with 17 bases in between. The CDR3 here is CASSPRGGMGTEAFF. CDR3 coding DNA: TGTGCCAGCAGTCCGCGGGGGGGGATGGGCACTGAAGCTTTCTTT.

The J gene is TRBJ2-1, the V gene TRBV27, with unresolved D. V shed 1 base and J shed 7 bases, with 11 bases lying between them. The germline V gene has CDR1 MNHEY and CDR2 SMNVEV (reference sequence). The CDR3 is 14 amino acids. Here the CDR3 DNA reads TGTGCCAGCAGTTTATTGGTGGGTTCTAATGAGCAGTTCTTC. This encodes CASSLLVGSNEQFF.

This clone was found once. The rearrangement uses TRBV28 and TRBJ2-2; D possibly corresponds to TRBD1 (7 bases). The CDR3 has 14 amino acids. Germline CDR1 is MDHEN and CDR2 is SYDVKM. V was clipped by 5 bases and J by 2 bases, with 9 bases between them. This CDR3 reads CASSQGGNTGELFF. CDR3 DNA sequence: TGTGCCAGCAGTCAGGGGGGTAACACCGGGGAGCTGTTTTTT.

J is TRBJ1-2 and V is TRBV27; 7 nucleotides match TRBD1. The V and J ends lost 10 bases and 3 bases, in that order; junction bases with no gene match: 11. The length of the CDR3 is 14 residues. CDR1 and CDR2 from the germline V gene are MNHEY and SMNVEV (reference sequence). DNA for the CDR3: TGTGCCACTATCGGGCAGGGGGGTGACTATGGCTACACCTTC. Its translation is CATIGQGGDYGYTF.

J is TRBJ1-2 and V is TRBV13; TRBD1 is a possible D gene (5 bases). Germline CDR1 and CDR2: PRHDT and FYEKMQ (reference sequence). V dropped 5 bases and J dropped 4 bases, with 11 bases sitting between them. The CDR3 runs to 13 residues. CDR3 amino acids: CASSSDRGYGYTF. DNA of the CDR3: TGTGCCAGCAGCAGCGACAGAGGCTATGGCTACACCTTC.

The CDR3 sequence is CASSPIGGNTIYF. The CDR3 DNA sequence: TGTGCCAGCAGCCCCATCGGAGGAAACACCATATATTTT. This sequence joins TRBV5-6 and TRBJ1-3, with D unclear. Germline CDR1 is SGHDT and CDR2 is YYEEEE. There are 13 residues in the CDR3. Trimming stripped 4 bases from V and 4 bases from J, with 9 bases between.

CDR3 bases: TGTGCCAGCAGCTTAGACCAGGGGCAGCTTGAACTGTTTTTT. It is translated as CASSLDQGQLELFF. The genes are TRBV11-1 and TRBJ1-4; perhaps TRBD1 as D (6 bases). Looked up from germline, CDR1 is SGHAT and CDR2 is FQDESV (reference sequence). This CDR3 comprises 14 residues. V was clipped by 1 base and J by 12 bases, with 15 bases between them.

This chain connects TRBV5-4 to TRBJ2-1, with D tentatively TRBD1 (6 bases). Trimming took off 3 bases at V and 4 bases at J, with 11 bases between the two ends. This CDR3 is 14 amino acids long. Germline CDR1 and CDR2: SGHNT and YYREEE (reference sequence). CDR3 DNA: TGTGCCAGCAGCTCCGGACAGACGTACAATGAGCAGTTCTTC. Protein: CASSSGQTYNEQFF.

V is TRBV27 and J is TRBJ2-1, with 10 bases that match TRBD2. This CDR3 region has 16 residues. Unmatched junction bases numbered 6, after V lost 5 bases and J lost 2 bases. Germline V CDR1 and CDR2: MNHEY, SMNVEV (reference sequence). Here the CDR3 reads CASSPLAGLTYNEQFF. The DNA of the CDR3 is TGTGCCAGCAGTCCACTAGCGGGACTCACCTACAATGAGCAGTTCTTC.

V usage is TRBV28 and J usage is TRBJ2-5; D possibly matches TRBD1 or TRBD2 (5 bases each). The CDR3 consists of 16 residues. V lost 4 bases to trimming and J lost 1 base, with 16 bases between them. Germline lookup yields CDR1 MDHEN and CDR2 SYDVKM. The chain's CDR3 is CASSSYRDLFQETQYF. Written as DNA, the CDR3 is TGTGCCAGCAGTTCCTATAGGGACCTCTTCCAAGAGACCCAGTACTTC.

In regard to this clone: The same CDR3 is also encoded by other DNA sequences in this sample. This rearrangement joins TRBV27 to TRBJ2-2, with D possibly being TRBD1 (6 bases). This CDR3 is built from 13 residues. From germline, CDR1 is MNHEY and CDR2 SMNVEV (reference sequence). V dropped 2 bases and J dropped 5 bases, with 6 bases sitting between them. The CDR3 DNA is TGTGCCAGCAGTTTACAGGGGACCGGGGAGCTGTTTTTT. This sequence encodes CASSLQGTGELFF.

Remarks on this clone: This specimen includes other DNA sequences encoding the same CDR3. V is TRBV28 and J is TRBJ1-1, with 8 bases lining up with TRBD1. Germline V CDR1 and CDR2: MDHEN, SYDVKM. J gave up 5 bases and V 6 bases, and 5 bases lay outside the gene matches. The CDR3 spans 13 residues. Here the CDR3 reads CASSWTGLTEAFF. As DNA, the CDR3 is TGTGCCAGCAGCTGGACAGGGTTAACTGAAGCTTTCTTT.

For the CDR3, the DNA is TGTGCCAGCAGGTGGACGGATAACACTGAAGCTTTCTTT. This sequence encodes CASRWTDNTEAFF. The chain combines TRBV6-6 with TRBJ1-1; D gene uncertain. Germline loops: CDR1 MNHNY, CDR2 SVGAGI (reference sequence). The CDR3 covers 13 residues. V lost 6 bases and J 2 bases, leaving 10 bases between the germline ends.

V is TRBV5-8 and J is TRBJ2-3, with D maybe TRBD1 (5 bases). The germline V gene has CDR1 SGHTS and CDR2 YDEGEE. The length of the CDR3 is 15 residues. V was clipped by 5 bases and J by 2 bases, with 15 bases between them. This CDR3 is CASSSYDSYTDTQYF. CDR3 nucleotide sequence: TGTGCCAGCAGTTCATATGACAGCTACACAGATACGCAGTATTTT. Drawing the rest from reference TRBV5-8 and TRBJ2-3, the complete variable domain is EAGVTQSPTHLIKTRGQQATLRCSPISGHTSVYWYQQALGLGLQFLLWYDEGEERNRGNFPPRFSGRQFPNYSSELNVNALELEDSALYLCASSSYDSYTDTQYFGPGTRLTVL.

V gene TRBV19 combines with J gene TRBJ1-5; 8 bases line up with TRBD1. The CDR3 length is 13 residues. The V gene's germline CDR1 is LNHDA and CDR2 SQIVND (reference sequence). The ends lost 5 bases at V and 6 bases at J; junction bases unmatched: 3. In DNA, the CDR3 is TGTGCCAGTAGTTCAGGGGGCAGTCAGCCCCAGCATTTT. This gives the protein CASSSGGSQPQHF.

The chain's CDR3 is CASSFPDSMNTEAFF. For the CDR3, the DNA is TGTGCCAGCAGTTTTCCGGACAGTATGAACACTGAAGCTTTCTTT. The chain couples TRBV28 to TRBJ1-1, with D perhaps TRBD1 (6 bases). The CDR3 loop spans 15 amino acids. With 3 bases removed from V and 0 bases from J, the gap between germline ends came to 11 bases. CDR1 MDHEN and CDR2 SYDVKM come from the germline V gene.

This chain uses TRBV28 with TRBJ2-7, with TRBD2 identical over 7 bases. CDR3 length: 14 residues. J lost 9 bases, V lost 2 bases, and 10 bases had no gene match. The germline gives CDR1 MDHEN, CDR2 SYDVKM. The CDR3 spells CASSLVGGVGVQYF. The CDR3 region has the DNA TGTGCCAGCAGTTTAGTTGGGGGGGTTGGCGTGCAGTACTTC.

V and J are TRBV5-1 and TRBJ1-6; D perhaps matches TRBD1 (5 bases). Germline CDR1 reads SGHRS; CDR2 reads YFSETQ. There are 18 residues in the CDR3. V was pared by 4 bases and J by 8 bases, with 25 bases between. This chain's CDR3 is CASSPGGYGYDSYSPLHF. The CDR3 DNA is TGCGCCAGCAGCCCCGGGGGATACGGGTACGATTCTTATTCACCCCTCCACTTT. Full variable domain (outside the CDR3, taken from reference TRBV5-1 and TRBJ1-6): KAGVTQTPRYLIKTRGQQVTLSCSPISGHRSVSWYQQTPGQGLQFLFEYFSETQRNKGNFPGRFSGRQFSNSRSEMNVSTLELGDSALYLCASSPGGYGYDSYSPLHFGNGTRLTVT.

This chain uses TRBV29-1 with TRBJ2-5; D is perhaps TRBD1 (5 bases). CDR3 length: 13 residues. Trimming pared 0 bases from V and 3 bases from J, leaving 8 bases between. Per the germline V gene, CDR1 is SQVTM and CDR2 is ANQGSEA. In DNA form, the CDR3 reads TGCAGCGTTGAAGATCAAGGGGAAGAGACCCAGTACTTC. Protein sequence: CSVEDQGEETQYF.

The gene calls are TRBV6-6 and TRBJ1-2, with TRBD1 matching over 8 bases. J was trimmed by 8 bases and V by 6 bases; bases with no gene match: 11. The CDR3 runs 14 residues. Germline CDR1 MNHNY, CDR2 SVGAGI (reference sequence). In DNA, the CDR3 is TGTGCCAGCAGACAACACAGGGGGAGCGACGGCTACACCTTC. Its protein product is CASRQHRGSDGYTF.